This TCR beta chain originates from a study of beta chain features in type 1 diabetes (dated by TCRdb to the late 2010s). For context, the study as a whole: No differences in mean age, gender distribution, total cell number or subset yield were found between patients and healthy donors. A total of around 110,000,000 sorted cells were examined across all samples, and RNA yield correlated strongly with the number of cells per subset. The study compared the TCRB repertoires of sorted circulating CD4+ T cell subsets in recently diagnosed type 1 diabetes patients with those in matched healthy donors. Regulatory and stem cell-like memory subsets were obtained from only 8 patients and about 8 healthy donors, while naive and central memory subsets were obtained from all 30 or so donors.

Its CDR3 holds 13 amino acids, cysteine through phenylalanine. Here the CDR3 DNA is all that survives: 39 bases in frame from base 1. V and J are trimmed by 8 bases and 0 bases, and the gene matches miss 0 bases of the junction. CDR1 and CDR2 (MGHDK, SYGVNS) derive from the germline V gene. About this clone: Its antigen remains undetermined. Nothing much larger sits one base from this clone, and base qualities are not available. Other nucleotide sequences in the sample specify the same CDR3.

Overall results and qualifications from the work: PCR might favor shorter templates, but patient and control samples were amplified and corrected together, so any skew would affect both groups equally. A moderate but significant shortening of TCRB CDR3 length was observed in type 1 diabetes patients in all four CD4+ subsets. Patients with type 1 diabetes made fewer insertions and deleted more nucleotides at VDJ recombination sites, implying thymic rearrangement abnormalities. Because cDNA was sequenced instead of genomic DNA, activated cells with high expression could be over-represented, although the groups did not differ in activation or CD3 levels. HLA sub-analyses involved small numbers of individuals, so any influence of HLA type on TCRB rearrangement remained unresolved. Naive, central memory and regulatory TCRB repertoires appeared to be more similar among patients than among healthy donors.

All of the isolated RNA was reverse transcribed with the High Capacity cDNA Reverse Transcription Kit, so expressed TCRB transcripts were sequenced. Deep immunoSEQ sequencing was performed on naive, central memory and regulatory T cell samples, with an average of approximately 3.9 million total reads per sample. Sorted cells were lysed in RLT buffer, and RNA was extracted using DNase-treated RNeasy Micro or Mini kits according to cell number. To prevent cross-contamination, every cell subset was processed on its own, while patient and healthy donor samples were processed together. TCRB sequences were amplified from cDNA with the immunoSEQ multiplex PCR, producing 87-bp fragments spanning the CDR3 region. Sequencing of the amplicons was done on the Illumina HiSeq platform. In the authors' own workflow: Synthetic template baselines were used to correct PCR bias computationally, reads within Hamming distance 2 were collapsed, and singletons that could not be merged were discarded. By aligning reads against IMGT, V, D and J genes, CDR3 length, and insertions or deletions at six rearrangement sites were assigned. Clonotype counts were normalized to sorted cell number within each subset before computing true diversity and Gini coefficients with the tcR R package. The overlap coefficient, calculated on TCRB nucleotide sequences, was used to quantify repertoire sharing. As a proxy for the pre-selection repertoire, out-of-frame TCRB sequences from naive cells were analyzed. As stored in TCRdb, this immuneACCESS dataset retains in-frame rearrangements with V and J assigned. A fraction of the clones does not appear; measured against another copy, unresolved V genes explain less than half of the discrepancy, and the remainder lacks a known reason. Clone size and the V and J calls come from that table; the DNA yielded D and trimming. Here the sample has about 260,000 clones; 68% occur a single time. Almost 0.055% of the sample belongs to the ten largest clones.

A single peripheral blood draw of about 116 mL on average was collected from each donor into heparinised tubes. A BD FACSAria II and a panel including CD45RO, CCR7, CD25, CD127, CD95 and CD27 were used to sort naive, central memory, regulatory and stem cell-like memory CD4+ T cells. Every sorted population had a purity above 98%. PBMCs were isolated immediately by Lymphoprep density gradient centrifugation and stained directly without culture. So that batch effects would be minimized, each experiment stained and sorted samples in pairs, pairing one healthy donor with one patient. This clonotype was obtained from a young man in good health. Recombination joined TRBV25-1 with TRBJ2-7, and 11 bases in between align with TRBD2. Sequenced sample: naive CD4+ T cells from blood. Explained via the paper, the cell subset or site label denotes: true naive CD4+ T cells. Here the CDR3 is given as CASGLAGSYEQYF. The sequenced DNA: TGTGCCAGCGGACTAGCGGGCTCCTACGAGCAGTACTTC.